Sequencing of this TCR beta chain was carried out in a study of blood T cell repertoires in COVID-19. In the study overall: The United States, Italy and Spain provided the acute and convalescent COVID-19 samples. T cells, B-cell-depleted T cells, or PBMCs provided the cDNA or gDNA that served as material.

Profiling relied on immunoSEQ multiplex PCR, and the TCRdb table lists in-frame clones only, not all of them. The table includes nearly 70,000 clones, 80% to 85% detected once. The CDR3 is made up of 14 amino acids. Germline V lookup: CDR1 DFQATT, CDR2 SNEGSKA (reference sequence). Deletions cut 3 bases from V and 0 bases from J, with 9 bases between. The chain links TRBV20-1 to TRBJ1-5; D gene ambiguous. The specimen was peripheral blood. This TCR came from a woman of 80 years or more with acute or convalescent COVID-19. Here the CDR3 DNA reads TGCAGTGCTAGTACTCCGAATAGCAATCAGCCCCAGCATTTT. This gives the protein CSASTPNSNQPQHF.